The 11 T cell receptor beta chains below were found in one sample sequenced in a study of blood T cells in healthy people across ages. Through a sample-barcoded 5' primer and a J-beta primer mix, a second PCR was run for roughly 6 to 11 cycles. TCRdb ran MiXCR on the 5' RACE reads and lists one entry per CDR3 protein. Of some 800,000 distinct CDR3 sequences in the sample, 20% to 25% were seen once. This sample also appeared in a second study, on T cells of mothers and their children.

The sequenced sample consisted of blood. The source of these receptors is a boy aged 5-17 years in good health.

The chain joins TRBV6-5 to TRBJ2-3; a possible D gene is TRBD1 (5 bases). From germline, CDR1 is MNHEY and CDR2 SVGAGI. The CDR3 is 12 residues long. Trimming took off 6 bases at V and 6 bases at J, with 10 bases between the two ends. CDR3: CASRSNRDTQYF. CDR3 DNA: TGTGCCAGCAGATCCAACAGGGATACGCAGTATTTT.

There are a few counts of this clonotype. The chain uses TRBV2 and TRBJ2-1; possible D gene TRBD1, 6 bases. Germline CDR1 SNHLY, CDR2 FYNNEI. V gave up 5 bases and J gave up 4 bases, with 15 bases separating them. The CDR3 consists of 15 residues. This CDR3 is CASSSRRTVYNEQFF. The DNA for the CDR3 is TGTGCCAGCAGTTCTCGTCGGACAGTTTACAATGAGCAGTTCTTC.

This chain uses TRBV28 with TRBJ2-1, with D possibly being TRBD2 (5 bases). Trimming stripped 5 bases from V and 0 bases from J, with 14 bases between. The CDR3 extends over 16 amino acids. CDR1 and CDR2 (germline): MDHEN, SYDVKM. In nucleotides, the CDR3 is TGTGCCAGCAGTGGTGTGCGGGTTAGCTCCTACAATGAGCAGTTCTTC. Translated: CASSGVRVSSYNEQFF.

This clonotype came up a few times. This rearrangement joins TRBV10-3 to TRBJ2-1; unclear D gene. The J call may be wrong; the DNA end is better matched by TRBJ2-7. CDR3 length: 14 residues. CDR1 is ENHRY and CDR2 is SYGVKD in the germline V gene. The CDR3 loop reads CAISGLAYSYEQYF. CDR3 sequence (DNA): TGTGCCATCAGTGGACTGGCCTACTCCTACGAGCAGTACTTC.

This clonotype was picked up a small number of times. This sequence joins TRBV4-3 and TRBJ1-1; no clear D. Deletions cut 0 bases from V and 7 bases from J, with 12 bases between. The CDR3 extends over 14 amino acids. Per germline, CDR1 LGHNA and CDR2 YSLEER. CDR3 in DNA: TGCGCCAGCAGCCAAGATATTAGGGCCCATGAAGCTTTCTTT. Its translation is CASSQDIRAHEAFF.

This clonotype showed up just a few times. J is TRBJ1-6 and V is TRBV6-6; D call uncertain. Germline V gene lookup returns CDR1 MNHNY and CDR2 SVGAGI (reference sequence). V was trimmed by 8 bases and J by 0 bases, leaving 11 bases between them. The CDR3 is 15 residues long. CDR3 coding DNA: TGTGCCAGCCACCCTCACGACTCCTATAATTCACCCCTCCACTTT. Protein sequence: CASHPHDSYNSPLHF.

This clonotype turned up a few times. The chain has TRBV28 and TRBJ1-2; possibly TRBD1 for D (6 bases). CDR3 length: 17 amino acids. The germline CDR1 and CDR2 sequences are MDHEN and SYDVKM. V was trimmed by 6 bases and J by 6 bases, leaving 26 bases between them. The DNA for the CDR3 is TGTGCCAGCAGCCCCGTCCCTACGGGGAGGGCAGGGGATGGCTACACCTTC. Its translation is CASSPVPTGRAGDGYTF.

The chain joins TRBV20-1 to TRBJ2-3, with 9 positions matching TRBD2. The CDR3 length is 19 residues. The germline CDR1 and CDR2 sequences are DFQATT and SNEGSKA (reference sequence). The junction had 18 bases not matched to a gene; V was cut back by 1 base and J by 4 bases. CDR3 DNA sequence: TGCAGTGCTAGAGTTGGGCTAGCGGGGACCACAGTAGCCCCAGATACGCAGTATTTT. The encoded protein is CSARVGLAGTTVAPDTQYF.

This clonotype was seen a few times. The chain is built from TRBV10-3 and TRBJ2-5, with 7 bases identical to TRBD2. This CDR3 has 13 amino acids. Trimming at V came to 11 bases and at J to 0 bases, leaving 6 bases not matched to a gene. Germline CDR1 and CDR2: ENHRY and SYGVKD. DNA of the CDR3: TGTGCCTCCGGGAGCGGGGACCAAGAGACCCAGTACTTC. Translation gives CASGSGDQETQYF.

This clonotype was counted between two and nine times. V usage is TRBV4-2 and J usage is TRBJ1-4; D remains ambiguous. V lost 4 bases to trimming and J lost 7 bases, with 13 bases between them. The germline gives CDR1 LGHNA, CDR2 YNFKEQ. The CDR3 totals 14 residues. The CDR3: CASSPEDGPEKLFF. In nucleotides, the CDR3 is TGTGCCAGCAGCCCAGAAGACGGACCTGAAAAACTGTTTTTT.

This clonotype has just a few counts. V usage is TRBV20-1 and J usage is TRBJ1-6; D may be TRBD1 (5 bases). Germline CDR1 is DFQATT and CDR2 is SNEGSKA (reference sequence). This CDR3 is built from 15 residues. The germline V and J ends were trimmed by 2 bases and 4 bases, with 12 bases remaining between them. CDR3 sequence: CSARTRDGYNSPLHF. CDR3 DNA: TGCAGTGCTAGAACCCGGGACGGATATAATTCACCCCTCCACTTT.